This T cell receptor (beta chain) derives from a study of CXCR3-negative and CXCR3-positive naive CD8 T cells. The CDR3 sequence is 18 residues long. CDR1 is MNHNS and CDR2 is SASEGT in the germline V gene. Study results and limitations: More hydrophobic TRB CDR3s occurred in CXCR3-positive than in CXCR3-negative naive cells.

TRB cDNA was prepared as libraries by UMI-labeled 5' RACE. TCRdb reprocessed the 5' RACE reads, keeping one entry per CDR3 protein, no DNA. The repertoire table contains roughly 80,000 distinct CDR3 sequences. As for this clonotype: What it recognizes is unknown.

CD45RO-CCR7+CD27+CD95- expression identified naive CD8+ T cells. The genes are TRBV6-1 and TRBJ1-1; TCRdb designates TRBD1, a call that cannot be tested without DNA. What was sequenced was naive CXCR3+ CD8+ T cells from blood. The subset here: CD45RO-CCR7+CD27+CD95- naive CD8+ T cells expressing CXCR3 (TNR3+). This clonotype was sampled from a human donor in good health. Some clones in this sample may be carry-over from other donors' samples. The CDR3 loop reads CASSEYGGTPFDDTEAFF.